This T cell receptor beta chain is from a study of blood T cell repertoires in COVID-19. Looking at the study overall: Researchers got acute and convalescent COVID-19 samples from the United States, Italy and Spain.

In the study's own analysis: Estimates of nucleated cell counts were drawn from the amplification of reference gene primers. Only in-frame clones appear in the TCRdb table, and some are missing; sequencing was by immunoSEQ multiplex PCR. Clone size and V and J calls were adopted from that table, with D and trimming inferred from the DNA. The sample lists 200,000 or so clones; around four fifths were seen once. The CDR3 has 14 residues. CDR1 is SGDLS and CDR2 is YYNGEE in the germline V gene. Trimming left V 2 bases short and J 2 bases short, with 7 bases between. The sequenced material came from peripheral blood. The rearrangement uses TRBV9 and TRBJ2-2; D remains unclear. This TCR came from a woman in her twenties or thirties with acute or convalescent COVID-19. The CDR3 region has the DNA TGTGCCAGCAGCGTCGGTCTTAACACCGGGGAGCTGTTTTTT. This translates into CASSVGLNTGELFF.